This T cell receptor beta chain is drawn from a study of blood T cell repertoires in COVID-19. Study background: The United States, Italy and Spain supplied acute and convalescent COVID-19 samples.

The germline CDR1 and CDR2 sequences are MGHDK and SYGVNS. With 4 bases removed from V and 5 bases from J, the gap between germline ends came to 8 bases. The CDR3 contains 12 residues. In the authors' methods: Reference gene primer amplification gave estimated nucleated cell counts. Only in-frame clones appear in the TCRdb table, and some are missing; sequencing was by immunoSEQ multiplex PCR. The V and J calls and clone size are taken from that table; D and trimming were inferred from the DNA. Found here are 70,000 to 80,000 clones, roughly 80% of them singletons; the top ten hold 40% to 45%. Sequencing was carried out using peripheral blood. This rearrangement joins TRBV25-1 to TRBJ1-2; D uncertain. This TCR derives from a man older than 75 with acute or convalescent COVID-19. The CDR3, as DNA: TGTGCCAGCAGTGTGGGAGAATATGGCTACACCTTC. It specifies CASSVGEYGYTF.